This is a list of T cell receptor beta chains from one sample in a study of blood T cell repertoires in COVID-19. Clones were sequenced by immunoSEQ multiplex PCR, and TCRdb holds only the in-frame ones, with some missing. Of 120,000 or so clones listed, 70% to 90% are singletons. The specimen was peripheral blood. The receptors were sampled from a man aged 45-65 years with acute or convalescent COVID-19. Each CDR3 is given with its conserved first and last residue. Each record gives: CDR3 protein, CDR3 DNA, J gene, V gene, D gene, clone size. A D gene is named only where the DNA matches it firmly. Size is omitted from some rows. Given values are once, few, many or a class for expanded clones.

CDR3 protein: CASTLRGGTEAFF; CDR3 DNA: TGTGCCAGCACCCTACGCGGGGGCACTGAAGCTTTCTTT; J gene: TRBJ1-1; V gene: TRBV12-3/TRBV12-4; D gene: .; clone size: .
CDR3 protein: CASSPNRGEGYGYTF; CDR3 DNA: TGTGCCAGTAGTCCTAACAGGGGAGAAGGCTATGGCTACACCTTC; J gene: TRBJ1-2; V gene: TRBV19; D gene: TRBD1; clone size: .
CDR3 protein: CASSFLQGPYGQYF; CDR3 DNA: TGTGCCAGCAGTTTTCTACAGGGACCCTACGGGCAGTACTTC; J gene: TRBJ2-7; V gene: TRBV27; D gene: .; clone size: .
CDR3 protein: CASSHTDRNLNTEAFF; CDR3 DNA: TGTGCCAGTAGTCACACGGACAGAAATTTGAACACTGAAGCTTTCTTT; J gene: TRBJ1-1; V gene: TRBV19; D gene: .; clone size: .
CDR3 protein: CASSLIWREAGTGELFF; CDR3 DNA: TGCGCCAGCAGCTTGATCTGGCGGGAGGCGGGCACCGGGGAGCTGTTTTTT; J gene: TRBJ2-2; V gene: TRBV5-1; D gene: TRBD2; clone size: .
CDR3 protein: CASSFSGSRTDTQYF; CDR3 DNA: TGTGCCAGCAGCTTTAGCGGGAGTAGAACAGATACGCAGTATTTT; J gene: TRBJ2-3; V gene: TRBV11-2; D gene: TRBD2; clone size: .
CDR3 protein: CASSQDGGRNYGYTF; CDR3 DNA: TGTGCCAGCAGCCAAGATGGGGGCAGAAACTATGGCTACACCTTC; J gene: TRBJ1-2; V gene: TRBV14; D gene: .; clone size: .
CDR3 protein: CASSPDRGNQPQHF; CDR3 DNA: TGTGCCAGCTCTCCGGACAGGGGCAATCAGCCCCAGCATTTT; J gene: TRBJ1-5; V gene: TRBV18; D gene: TRBD1; clone size: .
CDR3 protein: CASSQGDRGHYEQYF; CDR3 DNA: TGTGCCAGCAGCCAAGGCGACAGGGGACACTACGAGCAGTACTTC; J gene: TRBJ2-7; V gene: TRBV4-2; D gene: TRBD1; clone size: .
CDR3 protein: CASRGLGDRANEQYF; CDR3 DNA: TGTGCCAGTAGGGGCCTTGGGGACAGGGCCAACGAGCAGTACTTC; J gene: TRBJ2-7; V gene: TRBV19; D gene: TRBD1; clone size: .
CDR3 protein: CSDGLAGYNEQFF; CDR3 DNA: TGCAGCGACGGACTAGCGGGGTACAATGAGCAGTTCTTC; J gene: TRBJ2-1; V gene: TRBV29-1; D gene: TRBD2; clone size: once
CDR3 protein: CASSLEGLSKNIQYF; CDR3 DNA: TGCGCCAGCAGCTTGGAGGGGCTTAGCAAAAACATTCAGTACTTC; J gene: TRBJ2-4; V gene: TRBV5-1; D gene: .; clone size: .
CDR3 protein: CASGLGKTGYQETQYF; CDR3 DNA: TGTGCTAGTGGTTTGGGAAAAACAGGGTACCAAGAGACCCAGTACTTC; J gene: TRBJ2-5; V gene: TRBV12-5; D gene: .; clone size: .
CDR3 protein: CATSRRLAGGAVTDTQYF; CDR3 DNA: TGTGCCACCAGCAGAAGACTAGCGGGAGGAGCTGTCACAGATACGCAGTATTTT; J gene: TRBJ2-3; V gene: TRBV15; D gene: TRBD2; clone size: .
CDR3 protein: CASRGGWTGELFF; CDR3 DNA: TGTGCCTCAAGGGGGGGTTGGACCGGGGAGCTGTTTTTT; J gene: TRBJ2-2; V gene: TRBV30; D gene: .; clone size: once
CDR3 protein: CATRSGGADNQPQHF; CDR3 DNA: TGTGCCACCAGGAGCGGGGGCGCGGACAATCAGCCCCAGCATTTT; J gene: TRBJ1-5; V gene: TRBV24-1; D gene: .; clone size: few
CDR3 protein: CASSQGVVKSGNPGELFF; CDR3 DNA: TGTGCCAGCAGCCAGGGGGTCGTGAAAAGCGGGAATCCCGGGGAGCTGTTTTTT; J gene: TRBJ2-2; V gene: TRBV14; D gene: TRBD2; clone size: .
CDR3 protein: CASSPGAGTDTQYF; CDR3 DNA: TGTGCCAGCTCACCGGGGGCCGGCACAGATACGCAGTATTTT; J gene: TRBJ2-3; V gene: TRBV18; D gene: .; clone size: .
CDR3 protein: CASSYRKGESEAFF; CDR3 DNA: TGTGCCAGCAGTTACCGAAAAGGAGAGAGTGAAGCTTTCTTT; J gene: TRBJ1-1; V gene: TRBV6-9; D gene: .; clone size: .
CDR3 protein: CASSLGGRTYNEQFF; CDR3 DNA: TGTGCCAGCAGCTTAGGCGGGAGAACCTACAATGAGCAGTTCTTC; J gene: TRBJ2-1; V gene: TRBV7-2; D gene: TRBD2; clone size: .
CDR3 protein: CASSIVQGPGELFF; CDR3 DNA: TGTGCCAGTAGTATAGTACAGGGCCCCGGGGAGCTGTTTTTT; J gene: TRBJ2-2; V gene: TRBV19; D gene: .; clone size: .
CDR3 protein: CASRPRQANTEAFF; CDR3 DNA: TGTGCCAGCAGACCCAGACAGGCGAACACTGAAGCTTTCTTT; J gene: TRBJ1-1; V gene: TRBV6-5; D gene: .; clone size: .
CDR3 protein: CASSPRQGASIHEQYF; CDR3 DNA: TGTGCCAGCTCCCCTCGACAGGGGGCCTCCATTCACGAGCAGTACTTC; J gene: TRBJ2-7; V gene: TRBV7-9; D gene: TRBD1; clone size: .
CDR3 protein: CAWSVTRTGQSSGNTIYF; CDR3 DNA: TGTGCCTGGAGTGTAACCAGGACCGGACAGAGCTCTGGAAACACCATATATTTT; J gene: TRBJ1-3; V gene: TRBV30; D gene: .; clone size: .
CDR3 protein: CARSLFGSSVLTGELFF; CDR3 DNA: TGTGCCAGAAGCTTGTTTGGGAGTAGCGTCCTCACCGGGGAGCTGTTTTTT; J gene: TRBJ2-2; V gene: TRBV5-3; D gene: .; clone size: .
CDR3 protein: CASSRDRGPNEKLFF; CDR3 DNA: TGTGCCAGCTCACGGGACAGGGGACCCAATGAAAAACTGTTTTTT; J gene: TRBJ1-4; V gene: TRBV18; D gene: TRBD1; clone size: .
CDR3 protein: CASSQQGLRNTGELFF; CDR3 DNA: TGCGCCAGCAGCCAACAGGGACTCAGGAACACCGGGGAGCTGTTTTTT; J gene: TRBJ2-2; V gene: TRBV4-1; D gene: .; clone size: .
CDR3 protein: CASRFNPGSGNTIYF; CDR3 DNA: TGTGCCAGCAGATTTAATCCGGGGTCTGGAAACACCATATATTTT; J gene: TRBJ1-3; V gene: TRBV5-5; D gene: .; clone size: .
CDR3 protein: CASSYSKTGNEQYF; CDR3 DNA: TGTGCCAGCAGTTACTCGAAAACAGGGAACGAGCAGTACTTC; J gene: TRBJ2-7; V gene: TRBV6-5; D gene: .; clone size: .
CDR3 protein: CASSVLHSLGPDTQYF; CDR3 DNA: TGTGCCAGCAGCGTACTCCATTCTTTGGGCCCAGATACGCAGTATTTT; J gene: TRBJ2-3; V gene: TRBV9; D gene: .; clone size: .
CDR3 protein: CASSGGEAFF; CDR3 DNA: TGTGCCAGCAGCGGAGGTGAAGCTTTCTTT; J gene: TRBJ1-1; V gene: TRBV5-8; D gene: .; clone size: .
CDR3 protein: CASSRAGGENIQYF; CDR3 DNA: TGTGCCAGCAGCCGAGCGGGAGGGGAAAACATTCAGTACTTC; J gene: TRBJ2-4; V gene: TRBV7-9; D gene: TRBD2; clone size: .
CDR3 protein: CASSHRDSNSPLHF; CDR3 DNA: TGCGCCAGCAGCCATCGGGACAGCAATTCACCCCTCCACTTT; J gene: TRBJ1-6; V gene: TRBV5-1; D gene: TRBD1; clone size: .
CDR3 protein: CATVRDRGGGAFF; CDR3 DNA: TGTGCCACCGTCCGGGACAGGGGCGGCGGAGCTTTCTTT; J gene: TRBJ1-1; V gene: TRBV15; D gene: TRBD1; clone size: .
CDR3 protein: CASSLRLGTSGIGKNIQYF; CDR3 DNA: TGCGCCAGCAGCTTGAGATTGGGGACTAGCGGGATTGGCAAAAACATTCAGTACTTC; J gene: TRBJ2-4; V gene: TRBV5-1; D gene: TRBD2; clone size: .
CDR3 protein: CATFGLAGGREQYF; CDR3 DNA: TGTGCCACCTTCGGACTAGCGGGAGGGCGGGAGCAGTACTTC; J gene: TRBJ2-7; V gene: TRBV2; D gene: TRBD2; clone size: .
CDR3 protein: CASSPGGGNIQYF; CDR3 DNA: TGTGCCAGCTCACCTGGAGGGGGCAACATTCAGTACTTC; J gene: TRBJ2-4; V gene: TRBV18; D gene: .; clone size: .
CDR3 protein: CASSQDGGFQETQYF; CDR3 DNA: TGTGCCAGCAGCCAAGATGGGGGGTTTCAAGAGACCCAGTACTTC; J gene: TRBJ2-5; V gene: TRBV14; D gene: .; clone size: .
CDR3 protein: CASSISTGGPEAFF; CDR3 DNA: TGTGCCAGTAGTATCAGTACAGGGGGCCCTGAAGCTTTCTTT; J gene: TRBJ1-1; V gene: TRBV19; D gene: TRBD1; clone size: .